The 3 T cell receptor beta chains in this list originate from one sample, sequenced in a study of shared T cell receptors in the human thymus (dated by TCRdb to the early 2020s). The library was built by means of the immunoSEQ multiplex PCR assay. Imported from immuneACCESS, the table was reduced by TCRdb to in-frame sequences with V and J called. These copies leave out some clones; in studies compared against another copy, an unresolved V gene accounts for under half, and the cause of the remainder is not known. This sample gives hundreds of thousands of clones in total; approximately 87% of them show up just once. The ten most abundant clones make up 0.0085% to 0.012% of the sample. These data were also filed under a second study, of human thymus T cells.

Material: thymocytes. These TCRs come from a boy under two years old with a congenital heart defect. Donor details come from another sample of the same person, matched by shared clones.

V is TRBV5-1 and J is TRBJ2-5; tentative D call: TRBD1 (5 bases). With 3 bases removed from V and 5 bases from J, the gap between germline ends came to 20 bases. This CDR3 comprises 16 residues. Germline CDR1 reads SGHRS; CDR2 reads YFSETQ. The CDR3 nucleotides read TGCGCCAGCAGCTATGACGGCGGACCCAAGGGGGAGACCCAGTACTTC. Protein product: CASSYDGGPKGETQYF.

The gene calls are TRBV7-2 and TRBJ2-3; 8 bases fit TRBD2. Germline CDR1 is SGHTA and CDR2 is FQGNSA. V trimming: 5 bases; J trimming: 0 bases; junction bases outside the gene matches: 4. The CDR3 is made up of 15 amino acids. CDR3 nucleotide sequence: TGTGCCAGCAGCCCTAGCGGGCAAAGCACAGATACGCAGTATTTT. Its translation: CASSPSGQSTDTQYF. The variable domain in full, completed from reference TRBV7-2 and TRBJ2-3, reads GAGVSQSPSNKVTEKGKDVELRCDPISGHTALYWYRQSLGQGLEFLIYFQGNSAPDKSGLPSDRFSAERTGGSVSTLTIQRTQQEDSAVYLCASSPSGQSTDTQYFGPGTRLTVL.

This clone was recorded only once. The chain employs TRBV9 and TRBJ2-5, with 7 bases lining up with TRBD1. The CDR3 consists of 16 residues. V lost 7 bases to trimming and J lost 2 bases; unmatched junction nucleotides: 14. Germline V gene data show CDR1 as SGDLS and CDR2 as YYNGEE. The CDR3 sequence: CASDTSTGPSQETQYF. Here the CDR3 DNA reads TGTGCCAGCGACACCTCGACAGGGCCCTCTCAAGAGACCCAGTACTTC.